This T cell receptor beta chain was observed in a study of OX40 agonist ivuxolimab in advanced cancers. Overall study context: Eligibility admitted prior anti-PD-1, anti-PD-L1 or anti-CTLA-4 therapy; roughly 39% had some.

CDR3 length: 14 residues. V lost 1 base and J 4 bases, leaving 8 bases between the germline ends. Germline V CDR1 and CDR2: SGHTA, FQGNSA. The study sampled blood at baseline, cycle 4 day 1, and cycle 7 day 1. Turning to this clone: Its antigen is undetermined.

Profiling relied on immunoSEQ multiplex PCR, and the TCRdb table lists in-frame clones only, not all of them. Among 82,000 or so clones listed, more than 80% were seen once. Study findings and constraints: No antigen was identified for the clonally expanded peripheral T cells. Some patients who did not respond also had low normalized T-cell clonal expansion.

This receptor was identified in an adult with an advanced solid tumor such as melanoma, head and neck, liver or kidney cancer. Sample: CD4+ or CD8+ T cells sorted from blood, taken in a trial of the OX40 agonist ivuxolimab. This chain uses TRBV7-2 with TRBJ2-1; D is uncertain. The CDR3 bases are TGTGCCAGCAGCTTAGATGTGGCGTACAATGAGCAGTTCTTC. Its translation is CASSLDVAYNEQFF.